Included here is one T cell receptor beta chain sequence, with context. This specimen comes from a study of T cell responses to AZD1222 COVID-19 vaccine. Sequencing was performed with immunoSEQ multiplex PCR; in TCRdb, only in-frame clones are kept and a portion is missing. The table includes over 80,000 clones, more than 85% detected once. Sequenced here: peripheral blood, sampled 28 days after the second AZD1222 dose. The receptor was isolated from an adult who received the AZD1222 COVID-19 vaccine.

The CDR3 DNA follows: TGTGCCAGCAGCCAGTTAGGGTTTGACTATGGCTACACCTTC. Amino acid sequence: CASSQLGFDYGYTF. The V and J genes are TRBV14 and TRBJ1-2; no definite D call. This CDR3 comprises 14 residues. V lost 3 bases to trimming and J lost 3 bases, with 11 bases between them. Germline CDR1 reads SGHDN; CDR2 reads FVKESK. Full variable domain (outside the CDR3, taken from reference TRBV14 and TRBJ1-2): EAGVTQFPSHSVIEKGQTVTLRCDPISGHDNLYWYRRVMGKEIKFLLHFVKESKQDESGMPNNRFLAERTGGTYSTLKVQPAELEDSGVYFCASSQLGFDYGYTFGSGTRLTVV.